This is a list of T cell receptor beta chains from one sample in a study of T cell responses to AZD1222 COVID-19 vaccine. Profiled with immunoSEQ multiplex PCR; TCRdb holds only in-frame clones, not every one. The sample has approximately 73,000 clones, around four fifths seen once. The sequences come from peripheral blood, collected on day 0 of AZD1222 vaccination. The receptors were gathered from an adult in good health. Both conserved end residues are part of each CDR3. A D gene is named only where the DNA matches it firmly. Clone sizes are given selectively: once, few, many, or a class where the clone is expanded.

size,J,V,D,length,DNA,CDR3
NA,TRBJ2-1,TRBV6-2/TRBV6-3,TRBD2,13,TGTGCCAGCAGTACGGGACTAGCGGGGGGGCAGTTCTTC,CASSTGLAGGQFF
few,TRBJ1-2,TRBV6-5,TRBD1,13,TGTGCCAGCAACCTTGACAGGGGTATGAGTTACACCTTC,CASNLDRGMSYTF
NA,TRBJ2-1,TRBV3-1/TRBV3-2,TRBD2,15,TGTGCCAGCAGCCGCGGGACTAGCGGGATACCTCAGCAGTTCTTC,CASSRGTSGIPQQFF
NA,TRBJ1-5,TRBV25-1,TRBD1,14,TGTGCCAGCAGTGGACAGGGGGCTCATCAGCCCCAGCATTTT,CASSGQGAHQPQHF
NA,TRBJ1-2,TRBV7-9,NA,16,TGTGCCAGCAGCTTAGCCCTGGGATTAAACAACTATGGCTACACCTTC,CASSLALGLNNYGYTF
NA,TRBJ2-7,TRBV6-1,NA,17,TGTGCCAGCAGTGAAGCGCGGGGGACAGGTCTCGGCTACGAGCAGTACTTC,CASSEARGTGLGYEQYF
NA,TRBJ1-6,TRBV7-8,TRBD1,14,TGTGCCAGCAGCTTTCGACAGGGCAATTCACCCCTCCACTTT,CASSFRQGNSPLHF
NA,TRBJ1-5,TRBV2,NA,13,TGTGCCAGCGTGTTCAAGGGCGATCAGCCCCAGCATTTT,CASVFKGDQPQHF
NA,TRBJ2-7,TRBV6-1,NA,19,TGTGCCAGCAGTGAATCTTGGCCGGGTCTGCGGGGGCCGAGGGACGAGCAGTACTTC,CASSESWPGLRGPRDEQYF
NA,TRBJ2-3,TRBV5-1,NA,15,TGCGCCAGCAGCTCCAACGGACAGTTCACAGATACGCAGTATTTT,CASSSNGQFTDTQYF
NA,TRBJ1-5,TRBV20-1,TRBD1,16,TGCAGTGCTAGTCTTGCGGGACAGGGGGCCAATCAGCCCCAGCATTTT,CSASLAGQGANQPQHF
NA,TRBJ1-5,TRBV4-3,TRBD1,15,TGCGCCAGCAGCCAAGAGACAGGGGTTGATCAGCCCCAGCATTTT,CASSQETGVDQPQHF
NA,TRBJ2-4,TRBV5-6,NA,14,TGTGCCAGCAGCTTGGGCAGGGTCAAAAACATTCAGTACTTC,CASSLGRVKNIQYF
NA,TRBJ2-7,TRBV7-2,TRBD2,15,TGTGCCAGCAGCGGGATGACTAGCGGGTCCTACGAGCAGTACTTC,CASSGMTSGSYEQYF
NA,TRBJ1-5,TRBV7-2,NA,14,TGTGCCAGCAGCTTAGCAGGGAAGGGTCAGCCCCAGCATTTT,CASSLAGKGQPQHF
NA,TRBJ1-5,TRBV6-2/TRBV6-3,NA,14,TGTGCCAGCAGTTATAAGGATAGCAATCAGCCCCAGCATTTT,CASSYKDSNQPQHF
NA,TRBJ2-1,TRBV7-9,TRBD2,16,TGTGCCAGCAGCTTATTTGTCGGGGGGACTTACAATGAGCAGTTCTTC,CASSLFVGGTYNEQFF
NA,TRBJ2-3,TRBV2,NA,15,TGTGCCAGCAGTGAACTAGGGGGGGCCAGGGGAACGCAGTATTTT,CASSELGGARGTQYF
NA,TRBJ1-5,TRBV19,NA,13,TGTGCCAGTAGTATTGCTGTCAATCAGCCCCAGCATTTT,CASSIAVNQPQHF
NA,TRBJ2-1,TRBV9,TRBD2,17,TGTGCCAGCAGCGTAGGGACTAGCGGGAGAATGCGCGCTGAGCAGTTCTTC,CASSVGTSGRMRAEQFF
few,TRBJ2-5,TRBV7-2,NA,15,TGTGCCACTTCGTTCGGTGGGGGGGCTGGAGAGACCCAGTACTTC,CATSFGGGAGETQYF
NA,TRBJ2-3,TRBV5-3,NA,14,TGTGCCAGAAGCTTGGGAGCGGCGCCAGATACGCAGTATTTT,CARSLGAAPDTQYF
NA,TRBJ1-2,TRBV19,TRBD1,16,TGTGCCAGTAGTATTTCCACAGGGGCGGCTCTCTATGGCTACACCTTC,CASSISTGAALYGYTF
NA,TRBJ1-4,TRBV7-3,NA,15,TGTGCCAGCAGCTTAAACGGGGGGACTAATGAAAAACTGTTTTTT,CASSLNGGTNEKLFF
NA,TRBJ1-5,TRBV7-6,NA,15,TGTGCCAGCAGCTGGGGGGGCGGTAGCAATCAGCCCCAGCATTTT,CASSWGGGSNQPQHF
NA,TRBJ2-5,TRBV6-7,NA,13,TGTGCCAGCAGGTCATTGAACCAAGAGACCCAGTACTTC,CASRSLNQETQYF
NA,TRBJ2-5,TRBV6-6,NA,12,TGTGCCAGCAGTTACAGGGGAGAGACCCAGTACTTC,CASSYRGETQYF
once,TRBJ2-2,TRBV27,TRBD1,15,TGTGCCAGCAGGATGGGACAGGAGAACACCGGGGAGCTGTTTTTT,CASRMGQENTGELFF
NA,TRBJ2-2,TRBV27,TRBD2,14,TGTGCCAGCAGTTGGGACTATCTCACCGGGGAGCTGTTTTTT,CASSWDYLTGELFF
NA,TRBJ2-1,TRBV7-9,TRBD2,16,TGTGCCAGCAGCACTAGACTAGCGGGAGTCGACAATGAGCAGTTCTTC,CASSTRLAGVDNEQFF
NA,TRBJ1-4,TRBV5-1,TRBD1,16,TGCGCCAGCAGCCCGGGACAGGGGGCAACTAATGAAAAACTGTTTTTT,CASSPGQGATNEKLFF
NA,TRBJ2-1,TRBV7-9,NA,13,TGTGCCAGCAGCTTTGTCGGAAACAATGAGCAGTTCTTC,CASSFVGNNEQFF
NA,TRBJ2-1,TRBV19,TRBD1,13,TGTGCCAGTAGGAGGGACAGGCTCAATGAGCAGTTCTTC,CASRRDRLNEQFF
NA,TRBJ2-7,TRBV29-1,NA,13,TGCAGCGCCGAAGGGGACAACTCCTACGAGCAGTACTTC,CSAEGDNSYEQYF
once,TRBJ2-3,TRBV11-2,NA,16,TGTGCCAGCAGCTTAGGGGCGGGCCCTCCCACAGATACGCAGTATTTT,CASSLGAGPPTDTQYF
NA,TRBJ1-2,TRBV4-3,NA,14,TGCGCCAGCAGCCAAGACGTCGGGGGCTATGGCTACACCTTC,CASSQDVGGYGYTF
NA,TRBJ2-3,TRBV9,TRBD1,15,TGTGCCAGCAGCACTCAGACAGGGATCACAGATACGCAGTATTTT,CASSTQTGITDTQYF
NA,TRBJ2-1,TRBV9,NA,12,TGTGCCAGCAGCGTCGAGGGGGGAGAGCAGTTCTTC,CASSVEGGEQFF
NA,TRBJ1-3,TRBV13,NA,15,TGTGCCAGCAGCTTAGTAAGGACAACTGGAAACACCATATATTTT,CASSLVRTTGNTIYF
once,TRBJ2-5,TRBV11-2,NA,14,TGTGCCAGCAGCCCGCCCGGGGCGAAAGAGACCCAGTACTTC,CASSPPGAKETQYF
NA,TRBJ1-4,TRBV5-1,TRBD1,15,TGCGCCAGCAGCTTGGCCGGGACAGGAGGGGAAAAACTGTTTTTT,CASSLAGTGGEKLFF
NA,TRBJ1-4,TRBV2,TRBD1,11,TGTGCCAGCAGTGAAACAGGGGGCATTGTTTTT,CASSETGGIVF